This T cell receptor beta chain was observed in a study of OX40 agonist ivuxolimab in advanced cancers. Study at large: At doses from 0.01 to 10 mg/kg, patients were given intravenous ivuxolimab every 2 weeks.

In regard to this clone: Its antigen is still unknown.

CDR3 size: 13 residues. Findings and limits, study-wide: Within 6 weeks, CD4+ and CD8+ blood T cells expanded clonally at 0.1 to 3.0 mg/kg.

Here immunoSEQ multiplex PCR was the method, and the copy in TCRdb shows in-frame clones only, minus some. Here the sample spans about 50,000 clones, 88% being singletons. The clonotype comes from an adult with an advanced solid tumor such as melanoma, head and neck, liver or kidney cancer. The material sequenced was CD4+ or CD8+ T cells sorted from blood, taken in a trial of the OX40 agonist ivuxolimab. The rearrangement uses TRBV12-2 and TRBJ2-7. TRBV12-2 is recorded as a pseudogene. The CDR3 DNA is TGTGCAAGTCGCTTGGTGGGATACTACGAGCAGTACTTC. It specifies CASRLVGYYEQYF.